The clone carrying this TCR beta chain was picked up many times. The data belong to a study of glioma-infiltrating T cells. Amplification of TCR alpha and beta CDR3 regions from RNA used iRepertoire nested multiplex PCR. Each CDR3 protein is one row after TCRdb ran MiXCR on the multiplex PCR reads. The sample has roughly 40,000 distinct CDR3 sequences, about a fifth seen once. The germline CDR1 and CDR2 sequences are SEHNR and FQNEAQ (reference sequence). The ends lost 0 bases at V and 2 bases at J; junction bases unmatched: 4. The CDR3 length is 15 residues. The clonotype comes from a human donor with low-grade glioma or glioblastoma, undergoing nonglioma brain surgery, or in good health (not recorded which). The sample comprised glioma tissue, nonneoplastic brain tissue, or PBMCs (not recorded which). The chain uses TRBV7-9 and TRBJ2-7, with 7 positions matching TRBD1. CDR3 region: CASSLAGTVTYEQYF. The CDR3 DNA sequence: TGTGCCAGCAGCTTAGCGGGGACAGTAACCTACGAGCAGTACTTC.